The rows below give T cell receptor beta chains drawn from one sample of a study of T cell responses to AZD1222 COVID-19 vaccine. The table came from immunoSEQ multiplex PCR; TCRdb's copy has only in-frame clones and leaves some out. The data show about 160,000 clones, around 94% seen once. The sample was peripheral blood, taken 28 days after the second AZD1222 dose. The receptors were sampled from an adult who received the AZD1222 COVID-19 vaccine. Each CDR3 is given with its conserved first and last residue. D genes are given only for firm matches. Clone size is not always given. Where it is, it says once, few, many or a class for expanded clones.

>TRBD2|.|TRBJ2-7|TRBV7-2
CASSLALAGSYEQYF
TGTGCCAGCAGCTTAGCACTAGCGGGAAGCTACGAGCAGTACTTC
>.|.|TRBJ1-4|TRBV7-9
CASSPPRGANEKLFF
TGTGCCAGCAGCCCCCCTAGGGGGGCTAATGAAAAACTGTTTTTT
>.|.|TRBJ1-1|TRBV19
CASSIDEPLNTEAFF
TGTGCCAGTAGTATAGATGAGCCCTTGAACACTGAAGCTTTCTTT
>TRBD2|.|TRBJ2-2|TRBV5-1
CASSLASGTFTGELFF
TGCGCCAGCAGCTTGGCTAGCGGGACATTCACCGGGGAGCTGTTTTTT
>.|.|TRBJ1-3|TRBV5-1
CASKVDAAQGNTIYF
TGCGCCAGCAAGGTTGACGCGGCGCAGGGAAACACCATATATTTT
>.|.|TRBJ2-3|TRBV18
CASSPPYPSTDTQYF
TGTGCCAGCTCACCACCGTATCCGAGCACAGATACGCAGTATTTT
>TRBD2|.|TRBJ2-7|TRBV7-9
CASSLPIRTSGSYEQYF
TGTGCCAGCAGCTTGCCCATCCGGACTAGCGGGAGTTACGAGCAGTACTTC
>TRBD1|few|TRBJ2-1|TRBV3-1/TRBV3-2
CASRGTGGRNEQFF
TGTGCCAGCAGGGGGACAGGGGGAAGAAATGAGCAGTTCTTC
>TRBD2|.|TRBJ2-1|TRBV30
CAWSYGLAGDREQFF
TGTGCCTGGAGTTATGGACTAGCGGGAGATCGTGAGCAGTTCTTC
>TRBD1|.|TRBJ2-6|TRBV4-1
CASSQDWRTGRSGANVLTF
TGCGCCAGCAGCCAAGATTGGAGGACAGGCAGATCTGGGGCCAACGTCCTGACTTTC
>.|.|TRBJ1-6|TRBV2
CASSPGPDGHSPLHF
TGTGCCAGCAGTCCCGGTCCTGACGGCCATTCACCCCTCCACTTT
>.|few|TRBJ1-5|TRBV7-9
CASSLAGGKNQPQHF
TGTGCCAGCAGCTTAGCGGGAGGGAAGAATCAGCCCCAGCATTTT
>.|.|TRBJ2-7|TRBV6-2/TRBV6-3
CASSYSSLYEQYF
TGTGCCAGCAGTTACTCTTCCCTCTACGAGCAGTACTTC
>.|.|TRBJ2-5|TRBV15
CATSRGTLQETQYF
TGTGCCACCAGCAGGGGGACGCTTCAAGAGACCCAGTACTTC
>.|.|TRBJ1-5|TRBV10-2
CASRQGNWDQPQHF
TGCGCCAGCAGGCAGGGGAATTGGGATCAGCCCCAGCATTTT
>TRBD2|once|TRBJ2-1|TRBV7-7
CASSPKVGRGPNEQFF
TGTGCCAGCAGCCCTAAGGTGGGGAGGGGCCCCAATGAGCAGTTCTTC
>TRBD2|few|TRBJ2-5|TRBV2
CASSGTSGRKETQYF
TGTGCCAGCAGTGGGACTAGCGGGAGGAAAGAGACCCAGTACTTC
>.|.|TRBJ1-4|TRBV27
CASSLWWSNEKLFF
TGTGCCAGCAGTTTATGGTGGAGTAATGAAAAACTGTTTTTT
>.|.|TRBJ2-5|TRBV11-2
CAARGRALVGETQYF
TGTGCCGCAAGGGGGAGGGCCCTGGTGGGAGAGACCCAGTACTTC
>.|.|TRBJ2-7|TRBV7-9
CASSSLTVPYEQYF
TGTGCCAGCAGCTCCTTGACAGTACCCTACGAGCAGTACTTC
>.|.|TRBJ1-1|TRBV5-1
CASSLEGLLSNTEAFF
TGCGCCAGCAGCCTCGAGGGACTACTTTCGAACACTGAAGCTTTCTTT
>.|.|TRBJ2-1|TRBV7-6
CAIIRGTEQFF
TGTGCCATCATCCGGGGGACTGAGCAGTTCTTC
>TRBD2|.|TRBJ2-1|TRBV6-5
CASKERGAAYNEQFF
TGTGCCAGCAAAGAGCGGGGGGCAGCCTACAATGAGCAGTTCTTC
>.|once|TRBJ2-1|TRBV29-1
CSVEERASAQEPMRQFF
TGCAGCGTTGAGGAGAGGGCCTCGGCGCAGGAACCAATGAGACAGTTCTTC
>TRBD1|.|TRBJ1-4|TRBV14
CASSQGARKLFF
TGTGCCAGCTCTCAGGGGGCCAGAAAACTGTTTTTT
>.|.|TRBJ2-3|TRBV30
CAWSPGGSRTQYF
TGTGCCTGGAGTCCCGGGGGCAGTCGCACGCAGTATTTT
>.|.|TRBJ1-2|TRBV7-2
CASSPARPSTYGYTF
TGTGCCAGCAGCCCAGCCAGGCCTAGTACTTATGGCTACACCTTC
>.|.|TRBJ1-4|TRBV14
CASSQGRLDEKLFF
TGTGCCAGCAGCCAAGGGAGGCTCGATGAAAAACTGTTTTTT
>TRBD2|.|TRBJ2-2|TRBV30
CAWSRGSLTGELFF
TGTGCCTGGAGTCGCGGGAGCCTCACCGGGGAGCTGTTTTTT
>.|.|TRBJ2-5|TRBV6-1
CASSEKETQTQYF
TGTGCCAGCAGTGAAAAGGAAACTCAGACCCAGTACTTC
>TRBD2|.|TRBJ2-7|TRBV2
CASSGWTSGDSYEQYF
TGTGCCAGCAGTGGGTGGACTAGCGGTGACTCCTACGAGCAGTACTTC
>.|.|TRBJ2-2|TRBV4-1
CASSQEDGAVTGELFF
TGCGCCAGCAGCCAAGAGGACGGGGCAGTTACCGGGGAGCTGTTTTTT
>.|.|TRBJ2-1|TRBV15
CATSREGNQATGNEQFF
TGTGCCACCAGCAGAGAGGGGAACCAGGCTACAGGGAATGAGCAGTTCTTC
>.|.|TRBJ1-2|TRBV13
CASSFARVYGYTF
TGTGCCAGCAGCTTCGCCAGGGTCTATGGCTACACCTTC
>.|.|TRBJ2-1|TRBV27
CASSLWGGGRRPDSGEQFF
TGTGCCAGCAGTTTATGGGGTGGCGGACGAAGGCCCGACTCGGGGGAGCAGTTCTTC
>.|.|TRBJ1-3|TRBV30
CAWSVRGGGNTIYF
TGTGCCTGGAGTGTAAGGGGTGGTGGAAACACCATATATTTT
>.|.|TRBJ2-7|TRBV20-1
CSAGRRYEQYF
TGCAGTGCCGGGCGGCGATACGAGCAGTACTTC
>TRBD1|.|TRBJ2-1|TRBV13
CASSGVDRGFAYNEQFF
TGTGCCAGCAGCGGAGTGGACAGGGGGTTTGCCTACAATGAGCAGTTCTTC
>TRBD2|.|TRBJ2-4|TRBV5-6
CASSFLAGFENIQYF
TGTGCCAGCAGCTTCCTAGCGGGATTCGAAAACATTCAGTACTTC
>.|.|TRBJ1-2|TRBV27
CASSPRQGLNYGYTF
TGTGCCAGCAGTCCCCGGCAGGGACTCAACTATGGCTACACCTTC
>.|.|TRBJ1-2|TRBV4-1
CASSRRGPSNYGYTF
TGCGCCAGCAGCCGTAGAGGGCCCTCTAACTATGGCTACACCTTC
>.|once|TRBJ2-1|TRBV7-3
CASSPRLAGKDEQFF
TGTGCCAGCAGCCCCCGGTTAGCCGGGAAAGATGAGCAGTTCTTC
>TRBD2|.|TRBJ2-3|TRBV19
CASSSAGAIGDTQYF
TGTGCCAGTAGCTCGGCGGGAGCCATCGGAGATACGCAGTATTTT
>.|.|TRBJ2-3|TRBV6-2/TRBV6-3
CASSYMGYGTQYF
TGTGCCAGCAGTTACATGGGGTATGGTACGCAGTATTTT
>.|.|TRBJ1-1|TRBV3-1/TRBV3-2
CASSQRSRGTEAFF
TGTGCCAGCAGCCAGAGGTCCCGCGGGACTGAAGCTTTCTTT
>TRBD1|once|TRBJ1-5|TRBV5-1
CASSWSTGGNQPQHF
TGCGCCAGCAGCTGGAGTACAGGGGGCAATCAGCCCCAGCATTTT
>.|.|TRBJ1-2|TRBV29-1
CSVHNFGTAVNHYGYTF
TGCAGCGTCCACAACTTCGGAACGGCCGTCAACCACTATGGCTACACCTTC
>TRBD2|.|TRBJ2-5|TRBV5-1
CASSLISGGETQYF
TGCGCCAGCAGCTTGATTAGCGGGGGGGAGACCCAGTACTTC
>TRBD1|.|TRBJ1-1|TRBV12-3/TRBV12-4
CASSEGAGGAFF
TGTGCCAGCAGTGAGGGGGCCGGTGGGGCTTTCTTT
>TRBD1|.|TRBJ2-5|TRBV28
CASSSEGAGLETQYF
TGTGCCAGCAGTTCTGAGGGGGCTGGGTTAGAGACCCAGTACTTC
>TRBD2|.|TRBJ2-1|TRBV24-1
CATSSPGLAGNEQFF
TGTGCCACCAGTTCACCGGGACTAGCGGGAAATGAGCAGTTCTTC
>.|.|TRBJ1-1|TRBV6-5
CASSYSVNTEAFF
TGTGCCAGCAGTTACTCGGTGAACACTGAAGCTTTCTTT